This passage covers 27 T cell receptor beta chains from one sample sequenced in a study of T cells in localized non-small cell lung cancer. Data came from immunoSEQ multiplex PCR; TCRdb stores just in-frame clones and leaves some out. The sample includes 25,000 to 35,000 clones, about 80% seen only once; the top ten take approximately 5.4%. Source: peripheral blood mononuclear cells, taken before any cancer treatment. The source is a man aged 35 to 69 with stage III lung adenocarcinoma.

The rearrangement uses TRBV6-1 and TRBJ2-7; 9 nucleotides line up with TRBD1. CDR1 and CDR2 from the germline V gene are MNHNS and SASEGT. The CDR3 runs to 12 residues. The CDR3 DNA reads as TGTGCCGGCAGGGGGACAGGGCCCGAGCAGTACGTC. Protein: CAGRGTGPEQYV.

V gene TRBV6-1 combines with J gene TRBJ2-7, with D possibly called TRBD1 or TRBD2 (5 bases each). V dropped 10 bases and J dropped 5 bases, with 18 bases sitting between them. Germline V gives CDR1 MNHNS, CDR2 SASEGT. The CDR3 contains 13 residues. The CDR3 loop is CAIKRDGHHEQYV. CDR3 DNA: TGTGCCATTAAACGGGACGGACATCACGAGCAGTACGTC.

This chain uses TRBV29-1 with TRBJ2-7; TRBD1 might be the D (5 bases). V was clipped by 4 bases and J by 4 bases, with 20 bases between them. Germline V gene lookup returns CDR1 SQVTM and CDR2 ANQGSEA. The CDR3 consists of 15 residues. This chain's CDR3 is CSVGVGAGALYEQYV. CDR3 coding DNA: TGCAGCGTTGGCGTTGGGGCAGGAGCACTTTACGAGCAGTACGTC.

J is TRBJ2-3 and V is TRBV28, with D perhaps being TRBD1 or TRBD2 (5 bases each). Germline CDR1 reads MDHEN; CDR2 reads SYDVKM. V was shortened by 11 bases and J by 0 bases, with 12 bases between the two germline ends. This CDR3 is built from 13 residues. CDR3 loop: CAGARDSTDTQYF. Here the CDR3 DNA reads TGTGCCGGAGCGAGGGACAGCACAGATACGCAGTATTTT.

V usage is TRBV7-8 and J usage is TRBJ2-7, with 8 bases lining up with TRBD2. With 4 bases clipped from V and 0 bases from J, the junction kept 5 bases outside the gene matches. Germline V lookup: CDR1 SGHVS, CDR2 FQNEAQ. The CDR3 is made up of 15 amino acids. In DNA form, the CDR3 reads TGTGCCAGCAGCTCTCGCGGGACTAGCTCCTACGAGCAGTACTTC. Protein: CASSSRGTSSYEQYF.

This clone has more than one count but fewer than ten. This rearrangement joins TRBV5-1 to TRBJ1-1, with a tentative D call TRBD1 (5 bases). Germline V CDR1 and CDR2: SGHRS, YFSETQ. Trimming took 4 bases from V and 0 from J, leaving 13 bases between them. The CDR3 has 15 residues. The CDR3 reads CASSGGLGLNTEAFF. The CDR3 DNA sequence: TGCGCCAGCAGCGGGGGTTTAGGATTGAACACTGAAGCTTTCTTT.

The chain couples TRBV28 to TRBJ2-3; TRBD1 matches 7 bases. Unmatched junction bases numbered 5, after V lost 5 bases and J lost 3 bases. This CDR3 region has 14 residues. From germline, CDR1 is MDHEN and CDR2 SYDVKM. The CDR3 nucleotides are TGTGCCAGCAGTCTCGGACAGGCAACAGATACGCAGTATTTT. Encoded protein: CASSLGQATDTQYF.

The V call is TRBV5-5, the J call TRBJ2-1, with TRBD1 matching over 9 bases. Germline CDR1 is SGHKS and CDR2 is YYEKEE (reference sequence). With 6 bases clipped from V and 8 bases from J, the junction kept 15 bases outside the gene matches. The length of the CDR3 is 16 residues. The DNA of the CDR3 is TGTGCCAGCACCGGAACCGGGACAGGGAATTTCGATGAGCAGTTCTTC. Translated, it gives CASTGTGTGNFDEQFF. Full variable domain (missing parts from reference TRBV5-5 and TRBJ2-1): DAGVTQSPTHLIKTRGQQVTLRCSPISGHKSVSWYQQVLGQGPQFIFQYYEKEERGRGNFPDRFSARQFPNYSSELNVNALLLGDSALYLCASTGTGTGNFDEQFFGPGTRLTVL.

This rearrangement joins TRBV5-1 to TRBJ2-3; unclear D gene. The V and J ends lost 5 bases and 0 bases respectively, with 7 bases between them. This CDR3 spans 13 amino acids. The germline V gene has CDR1 SGHRS and CDR2 YFSETQ. The CDR3 region has the DNA TGCGCCAGCAGAACAACTAGCACAGATACGCAGTATTTT. Translated, it gives CASRTTSTDTQYF.

The chain links TRBV5-6 to TRBJ2-7; 7 positions match TRBD1. The CDR3 length is 15 residues. Germline V gene lookup returns CDR1 SGHDT and CDR2 YYEEEE. V was pared by 4 bases and J by 0 bases, with 7 bases of the junction left unmatched. The DNA for the CDR3 is TGTGCCAGCAGCCGGACAGGAGAAATCTCCTACGAGCAGTACGTC. This encodes CASSRTGEISYEQYV.

The chain carries TRBV5-1 and TRBJ1-6, with 9 positions matching TRBD1. Per germline, CDR1 SGHRS and CDR2 YFSETQ. V dropped 0 bases and J dropped 5; count of bases not matched to a gene: 9. This CDR3 is 18 amino acids long. The CDR3 region is CASSLVGTGKADNSPLHF. The CDR3 nucleotides are TGCGCCAGCAGCTTGGTGGGGACAGGGAAAGCCGATAATTCACCCCTCCACTTT.

This clone was detected only once. This chain links TRBV2 with TRBJ2-3, with 11 bases matching TRBD2. V lost 10 bases, J lost 1 base, and 10 bases stayed unmatched. Germline CDR1 reads SNHLY; CDR2 reads FYNNEI. This CDR3 region has 16 residues. The chain's CDR3 is CAIMGGSGRGTDTQYF. DNA of the CDR3: TGTGCCATCATGGGGGGTAGCGGGAGGGGCACAGATACGCAGTATTTT.

This clone was detected only a few times. The rearrangement uses TRBV6-5 and TRBJ2-7; D unresolved. Trimming stripped 2 bases from V and 2 bases from J, with 10 bases between. CDR1 and CDR2 (germline): MNHEY, SVGAGI. The CDR3 runs to 14 residues. The DNA of the CDR3 is TGTGCCAGCAGTTACCCGCCCAGACCCTACGAGCAGTACGTC. Translation gives CASSYPPRPYEQYV.

The rearrangement joins TRBV6-5 to TRBJ1-2; possible D gene TRBD1, 5 bases. V lost 6 bases to trimming and J lost 3 bases, with 17 bases between them. This CDR3 is built from 15 residues. Germline V gives CDR1 MNHEY, CDR2 SVGAGI. This CDR3 reads CASRPLGGEYYGYTF. The CDR3 region has the DNA TGTGCCAGCAGACCTTTGGGGGGGGAGTACTATGGCTACACCTTC.

This clone was found a few times. J is TRBJ1-6 and V is TRBV28; 11 bases line up with TRBD1. This CDR3 is built from 14 residues. V was clipped by 10 bases and J by 10 bases; unmatched bases: 9. Per germline, CDR1 MDHEN and CDR2 SYDVKM. The CDR3 is CATWTGGRGSPLHF. In DNA, the CDR3 is TGTGCCACCTGGACAGGGGGCAGAGGATCACCCCTCCACTTT.

The table lists this clone with a count of one. V is TRBV27 and J is TRBJ2-7, with a possible D match to TRBD2 (6 bases). Germline V gene lookup returns CDR1 MNHEY and CDR2 SMNVEV (reference sequence). CDR3 length: 13 amino acids. V gave up 5 bases and J gave up 0 bases, with 8 bases separating them. CDR3 sequence: CASSPGLSYEQYF. CDR3 bases: TGTGCCAGCAGTCCGGGACTCTCCTACGAGCAGTACTTC.

The chain employs TRBV4-1 and TRBJ2-1; possible D gene TRBD1, 6 bases. CDR3 length: 16 residues. V was shortened by 0 bases and J by 0 bases, with 9 bases between the two germline ends. CDR1 is MGHRA and CDR2 is YSYEKL in the germline V gene. The CDR3 sequence is CASSQEGTSSYNEQFF. CDR3 in DNA: TGCGCCAGCAGCCAAGAGGGGACAAGCTCCTACAATGAGCAGTTCTTC.

This sequence joins TRBV5-1 and TRBJ2-6, with D possibly being TRBD1 or TRBD2 (5 bases each). Trimming shortened V by 4 bases and J by 2 bases, and 16 bases separated the two germline ends. Germline loops: CDR1 SGHRS, CDR2 YFSETQ. The CDR3 consists of 17 residues. CDR3: CASSPEGKGTGANVLTF. Written as DNA, the CDR3 is TGCGCCAGCAGCCCCGAGGGCAAGGGGACTGGGGCCAACGTCCTGACTTTC.

The chain uses TRBV5-6 and TRBJ1-2; D remains unclear. CDR3 size: 15 residues. The germline V gene has CDR1 SGHDT and CDR2 YYEEEE. V was trimmed by 2 bases and J by 3 bases, leaving 14 bases between them. The DNA of the CDR3 is TGTGCCAGCAGCTTATGGTTTACGAGTGACTATGGCTACACCTTC. Protein: CASSLWFTSDYGYTF.

The V gene is TRBV29-1, the J gene TRBJ2-1; D assignment may be TRBD1 or TRBD2 (5 bases each). Trimming took 2 bases from V and 8 from J, leaving 10 bases between them. CDR3 length: 12 residues. CDR1 SQVTM and CDR2 ANQGSEA come from the germline V gene. The CDR3 loop reads CSVERGADEQFF. The CDR3 bases are TGCAGCGTTGAAAGAGGGGCGGATGAGCAGTTCTTC.

V gene TRBV10-1 combines with J gene TRBJ2-2, with D maybe TRBD2 (5 bases). The CDR3 consists of 14 residues. Germline-derived CDR1 and CDR2 are WNHNN and SYGVQD (reference sequence). With 3 bases removed from V and 6 bases from J, the gap between germline ends came to 11 bases. The CDR3 region is CASSERRAAGELFF. The CDR3 nucleotides are TGCGCCAGCAGTGAACGAAGAGCGGCCGGGGAGCTGTTTTTT.

This chain uses TRBV29-1 with TRBJ2-4; 7 nucleotides agree with TRBD2. Germline lookup yields CDR1 SQVTM and CDR2 ANQGSEA. CDR3 length: 14 residues. V was clipped by 3 bases and J by 10 bases; unmatched bases: 12. CDR3 loop: CSVERAGARGIQYF. As DNA, the CDR3 is TGCAGCGTTGAGAGGGCGGGAGCTCGAGGGATTCAGTACTTC.

This chain links TRBV28 with TRBJ1-5; D gene ambiguous. V lost 5 bases, J lost 5 bases, and 10 bases lay in between. Germline V gene data show CDR1 as MDHEN and CDR2 as SYDVKM. This CDR3 spans 13 amino acids. CDR3 DNA: TGTGCCAGCAGTCCTCTGGGTGATCAGCCCCAGCATTTT. This translates into CASSPLGDQPQHF.

J is TRBJ1-1 and V is TRBV14; no clear D gene. V shed 6 bases and J shed 4 bases, with 15 bases lying between them. CDR1 is SGHDN, CDR2 FVKESK, per germline. CDR3 length equals 14 residues. The CDR3 reads CASRITPLGTEAFF. As DNA, the CDR3 is TGTGCCAGCAGAATCACACCCTTGGGCACTGAAGCTTTCTTT.

V is TRBV7-9 and J is TRBJ2-5; 7 bases align to TRBD1. Germline trimming cut 6 bases from V and 5 bases from J; bases unmatched to any gene: 15. The length of the CDR3 is 16 residues. Looked up from germline, CDR1 is SEHNR and CDR2 is FQNEAQ (reference sequence). CDR3 residues: CASSLPRQGRWETQYF. The CDR3 DNA is TGTGCCAGCAGTCTACCCAGACAGGGTAGGTGGGAGACCCAGTACTTC.

V and J are TRBV6-6 and TRBJ2-7; D remains ambiguous. Between the trimmed V and J ends, which lost 2 bases and 6 bases, there was a span of 8 bases. This CDR3 comprises 12 residues. Germline CDR1 and CDR2: MNHNY and SVGAGI (reference sequence). CDR3 sequence reads: CASSYGSSEQYV. The CDR3 nucleotides read TGTGCCAGCAGTTACGGGTCATCCGAGCAGTACGTC.

This clone turned up a few times. The rearrangement uses TRBV19 and TRBJ1-6, with D hard to call. Germline V gene sequence: CDR1 LNHDA, CDR2 SQIVND (reference sequence). This CDR3 region has 15 residues. Trimming removed 6 bases at V and 0 bases at J, with 9 bases between. CDR3 loop: CASRPPYSYNSPLHF. CDR3 DNA sequence: TGTGCCAGTAGGCCGCCGTACTCCTATAATTCACCCCTCCACTTT.